This T cell receptor beta chain is drawn from a study of T-cell reconstitution after alpha-beta-depleted transplantation in children (dated by TCRdb to 2016 to 2017). Some background on the complete study: The study quantitatively tracked T-cell immune reconstitution after TCRalphabeta/CD19-depleted allogeneic hematopoietic cell transplantation in children using TCR repertoire profiling. Study-wide conclusions, independent of this receptor: Over the following months the frequencies of hyperexpanded clones went down, and after one year T-cell counts and TCRbeta diversity were mostly credited to newly produced T cells. Apparently early alphabetaT-cell count recovery about two months after transplant reportedly relied on only several hundred rapidly expanded clones derived from non-depleted graft cells. In some patients, high TCRbeta diversity at day 60 was attributed to recipient T cells and intrathymic progenitors that had survived conditioning.

Receptor amplification or capture employed PCR. Reads for this sample came from an Illumina HiSeq 2500. Molecular barcoding was employed in the preparation of TCR libraries, with unique molecular identifiers being used to normalize TCRbeta repertoire quantification. The public sequencing data were trimmed at Q25 with fastp and processed into clonotypes with MiXCR by TCRdb, which kept only in-frame beta chains. Each entry merges the rows of one CDR3 protein and shows their most common DNA and genes. This sample comprises about 540,000 distinct CDR3 sequences, 25% to 30% of them detected only once. Together, the top ten hold just over 35% of the sample. CDR1 is given as SGHRS and CDR2 as YFSETQ, both from the germline V gene. The CDR3 goes from the cysteine to the phenylalanine over 16 residues. Only the CDR3 DNA stays, 48 bases, in frame from base 1. Ends trimmed: V by 0 bases, J by 2 bases; bases unmatched to a gene: 7.

Points on this clonotype: The specificity of this receptor is unknown. Nothing much larger sits one base from this clone, and base qualities are not available.

The label giving this sample's treatment or condition can be read as: allogeneic hematopoietic cell transplantation with graft depleted of TCRalphabeta T cells and CD19 B cells. TCRalphabeta/CD19-depleted allogeneic hematopoietic cell grafts were given to the transplant recipients, all of whom were children. The TCR originated in a boy under three years old with Wiskott-Aldrich syndrome, due to receive a stem cell transplant. Source: PBMCs, taken before TCRalphabeta/CD19-depleted stem cell transplant. Rearrangement joined TRBV5-1 to TRBJ1-2, with 7 bases matching TRBD1. The DNA sequence is given as TGCGCCAGCAGCTTGGCGCGGTCAGGGGGGAACTATGGCTACACCTTC. It translates to CASSLARSGGNYGYTF.